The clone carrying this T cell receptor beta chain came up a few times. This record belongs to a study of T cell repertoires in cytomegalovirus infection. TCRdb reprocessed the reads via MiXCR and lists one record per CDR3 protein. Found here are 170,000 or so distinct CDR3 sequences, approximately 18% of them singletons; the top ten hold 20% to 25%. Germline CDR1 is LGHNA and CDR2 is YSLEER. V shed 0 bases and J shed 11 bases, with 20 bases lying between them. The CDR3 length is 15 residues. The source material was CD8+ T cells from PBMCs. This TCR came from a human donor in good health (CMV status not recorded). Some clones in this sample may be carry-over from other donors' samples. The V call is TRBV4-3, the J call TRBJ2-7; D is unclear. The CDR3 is CASSQDRAPNQAEYF. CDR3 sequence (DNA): TGCGCCAGCAGCCAAGATCGGGCCCCCAACCAGGCCGAGTACTTC.